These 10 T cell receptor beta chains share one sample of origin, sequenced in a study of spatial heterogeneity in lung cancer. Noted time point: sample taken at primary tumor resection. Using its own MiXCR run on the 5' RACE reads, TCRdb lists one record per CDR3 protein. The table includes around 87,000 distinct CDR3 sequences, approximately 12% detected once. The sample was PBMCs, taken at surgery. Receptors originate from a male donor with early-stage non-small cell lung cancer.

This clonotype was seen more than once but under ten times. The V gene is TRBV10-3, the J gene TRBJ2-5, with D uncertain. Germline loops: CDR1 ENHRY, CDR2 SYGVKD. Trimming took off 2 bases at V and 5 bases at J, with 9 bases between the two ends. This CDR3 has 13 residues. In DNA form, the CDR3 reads TGTGCCATCAGTGAGGGTAGCCTGGAGACCCAGTACTTC. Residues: CAISEGSLETQYF.

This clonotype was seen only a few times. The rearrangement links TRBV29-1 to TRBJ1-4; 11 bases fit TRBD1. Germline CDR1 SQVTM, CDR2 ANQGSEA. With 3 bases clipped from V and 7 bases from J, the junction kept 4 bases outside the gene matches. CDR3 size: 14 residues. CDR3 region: CSVEAGTGGEKLFF. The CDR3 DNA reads TGCAGCGTTGAGGCCGGGACAGGGGGTGAAAAACTGTTTTTT.

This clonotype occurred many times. The CDR3 DNA reads as TGCAGCGTTGCCCAAGATAGCGGGGCAAGGACCCAGTACTTC. Translating gives CSVAQDSGARTQYF. This chain joins TRBV29-1 and TRBJ2-5; 8 bases map to TRBD2. With V trimmed by 4 bases and J by 7 bases, 11 bases remained unmatched. CDR3 size: 14 residues. CDR1 and CDR2 (germline): SQVTM, ANQGSEA.

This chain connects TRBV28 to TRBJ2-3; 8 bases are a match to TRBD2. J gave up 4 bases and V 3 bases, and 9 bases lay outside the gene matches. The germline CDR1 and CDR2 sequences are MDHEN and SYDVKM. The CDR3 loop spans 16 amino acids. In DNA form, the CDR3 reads TGTGCCAGCAGTTTGCCGCGGGAGGCGTTTGCAGATACGCAGTATTTT. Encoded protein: CASSLPREAFADTQYF.

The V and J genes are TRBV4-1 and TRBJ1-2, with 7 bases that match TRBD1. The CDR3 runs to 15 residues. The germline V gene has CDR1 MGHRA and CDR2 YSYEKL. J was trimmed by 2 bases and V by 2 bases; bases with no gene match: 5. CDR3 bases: TGCGCCAGCAGCCAAAATAAACAGGGGAACTATGGCTACACCTTC. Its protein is CASSQNKQGNYGYTF.

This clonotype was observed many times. The CDR3 reads CASSLAGGSLNYGYTF. Written as DNA, the CDR3 is TGTGCCAGCAGCTTAGCGGGCGGCAGCCTTAACTATGGCTACACCTTC. The chain joins TRBV7-8 to TRBJ1-2, with D uncertain. The germline V and J ends were trimmed by 0 bases and 1 base, with 12 bases remaining between them. The germline V gene encodes CDR1 SGHVS and CDR2 FQNEAQ. CDR3 size: 16 residues. The variable domain in full, completed from reference TRBV7-8 and TRBJ1-2, reads GAGVSQSPRYKVAKRGQDVALRCDPISGHVSLFWYQQALGQGPEFLTYFQNEAQLDKSGLPSDRFFAERPEGSVSTLKIQRTQQEDSAVYLCASSLAGGSLNYGYTFGSGTRLTVV.

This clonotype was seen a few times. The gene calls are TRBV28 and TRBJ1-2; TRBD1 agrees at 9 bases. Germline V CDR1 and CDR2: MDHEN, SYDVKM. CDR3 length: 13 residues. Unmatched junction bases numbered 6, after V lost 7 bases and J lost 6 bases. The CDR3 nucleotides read TGTGCCAGCAACCTACAGGGGGCGAATGGCTACACCTTC. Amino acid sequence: CASNLQGANGYTF.

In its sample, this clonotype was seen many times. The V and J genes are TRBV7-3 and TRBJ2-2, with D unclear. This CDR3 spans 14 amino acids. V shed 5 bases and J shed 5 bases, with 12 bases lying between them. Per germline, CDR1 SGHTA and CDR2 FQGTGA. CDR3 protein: CASSPHVDTGELFF. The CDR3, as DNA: TGTGCCAGCAGCCCCCATGTGGATACCGGGGAGCTGTTTTTT.

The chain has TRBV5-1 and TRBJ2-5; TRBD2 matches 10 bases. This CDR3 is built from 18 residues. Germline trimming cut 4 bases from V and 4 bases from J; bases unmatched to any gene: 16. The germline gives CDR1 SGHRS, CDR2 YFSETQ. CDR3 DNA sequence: TGCGCCAGCAGCCGATCCGGGACTAGCGCCCGGACCGCAGAGACCCAGTACTTC. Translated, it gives CASSRSGTSARTAETQYF.

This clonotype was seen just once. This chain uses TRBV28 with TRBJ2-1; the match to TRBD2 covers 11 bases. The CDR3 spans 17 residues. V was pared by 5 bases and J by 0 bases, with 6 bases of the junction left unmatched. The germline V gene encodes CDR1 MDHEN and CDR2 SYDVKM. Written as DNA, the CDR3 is TGTGCCAGCAGTGGCAATAGCGGGGGGGCCTCCTACAATGAGCAGTTCTTC. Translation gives CASSGNSGGASYNEQFF.